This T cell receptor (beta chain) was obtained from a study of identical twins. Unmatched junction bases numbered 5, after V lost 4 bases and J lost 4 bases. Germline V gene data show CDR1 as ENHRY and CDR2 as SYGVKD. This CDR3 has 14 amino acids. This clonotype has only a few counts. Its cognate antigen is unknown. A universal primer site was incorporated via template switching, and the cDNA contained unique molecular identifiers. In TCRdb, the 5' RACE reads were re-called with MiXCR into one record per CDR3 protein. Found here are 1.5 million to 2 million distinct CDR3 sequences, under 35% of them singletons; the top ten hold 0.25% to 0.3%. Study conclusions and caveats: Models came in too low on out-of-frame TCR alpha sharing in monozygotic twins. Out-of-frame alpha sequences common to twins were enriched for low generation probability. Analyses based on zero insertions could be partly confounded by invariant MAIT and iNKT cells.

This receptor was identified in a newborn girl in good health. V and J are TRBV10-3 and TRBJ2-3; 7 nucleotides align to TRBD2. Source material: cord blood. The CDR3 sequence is CAISVGEGADTQYF. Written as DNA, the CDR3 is TGTGCCATCAGTGTTGGGGAGGGAGCAGATACGCAGTATTTT.